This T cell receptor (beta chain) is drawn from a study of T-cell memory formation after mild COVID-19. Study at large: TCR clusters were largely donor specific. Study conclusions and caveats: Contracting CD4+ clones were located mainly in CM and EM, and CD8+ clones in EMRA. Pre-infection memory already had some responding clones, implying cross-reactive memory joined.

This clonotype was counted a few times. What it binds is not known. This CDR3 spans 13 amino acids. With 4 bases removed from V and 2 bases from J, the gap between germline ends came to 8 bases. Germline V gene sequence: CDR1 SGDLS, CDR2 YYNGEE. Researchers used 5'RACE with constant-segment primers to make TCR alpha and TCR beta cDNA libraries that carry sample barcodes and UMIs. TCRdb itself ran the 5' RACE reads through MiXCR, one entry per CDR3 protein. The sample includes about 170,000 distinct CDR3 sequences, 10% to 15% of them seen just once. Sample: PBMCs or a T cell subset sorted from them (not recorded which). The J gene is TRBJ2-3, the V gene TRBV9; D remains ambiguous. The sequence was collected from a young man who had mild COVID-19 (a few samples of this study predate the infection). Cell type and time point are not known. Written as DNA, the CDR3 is TGTGCCAGCAGCACCCAATACACAGATACGCAGTATTTT. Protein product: CASSTQYTDTQYF.